One sample yielded the 15 T cell receptor beta chains listed below, sequenced in a study of CXCR3-negative and CXCR3-positive naive CD8 T cells. UMI-tagged TRB cDNA libraries were built via 5' RACE. From its re-call of the 5' RACE reads, TCRdb lists each CDR3 protein once, without DNA. The sample data list roughly 29,000 distinct CDR3 sequences. Sequencing was carried out using memory CD8+ T cells from blood. The receptor set was obtained from a human donor in good health. Some clones in this sample may be carry-over from other donors' samples.

The rearrangement uses TRBV12-3 or TRBV12-4 and TRBJ2-7; TCRdb's D gene call, TRBD1, goes unchecked for lack of DNA. This CDR3 contains 12 residues. The CDR3 sequence: CASSWDRYEQYF.

The J gene is TRBJ2-1, the V gene TRBV21-1; absent DNA, TCRdb's TRBD2 call cannot be checked. TRBV21-1 is classified as a pseudogene. This CDR3 spans 18 amino acids. CDR3 protein: CASSTGSSGRNTYNEQFF.

This rearrangement joins TRBV9 to TRBJ2-7; TCRdb outputs TRBD1, but without DNA this stays unchecked. This CDR3 is built from 15 residues. The V gene's germline CDR1 is SGDLS and CDR2 YYNGEE. The CDR3 spells CASSAGATGFYEQYF.

This sequence joins TRBV12-3 or TRBV12-4 and TRBJ2-1; the D call of TRBD1 rests on TCRdb alone, since no DNA is present to check it. The CDR3 has 13 residues. CDR3 sequence reads: CASSDRGIDEQFF.

This chain links TRBV2 with TRBJ2-3; the TCRdb call, TRBD2, lacks DNA for checking. The CDR3 covers 14 residues. Germline V CDR1 and CDR2: SNHLY, FYNNEI. The CDR3 here is CASSQLAGTDTQYF.

CDR3 loop: CASSDGPRGEDTQYF. The genes are TRBV6-4 and TRBJ2-3; lacking DNA, the TRBD2 call made by TCRdb goes unchecked. This CDR3 contains 15 residues. Germline assignment: CDR1 MRHNA and CDR2 SNTAGT.

The rearrangement joins TRBV10-3 to TRBJ2-7; TCRdb outputs TRBD1, but without DNA this stays unchecked. This CDR3 spans 15 amino acids. Germline lookup yields CDR1 ENHRY and CDR2 SYGVKD. CDR3 loop: CASSHGWGRMYEQYF.

V usage is TRBV25-1 and J usage is TRBJ1-1. CDR1 is MGHDK and CDR2 is SYGVNS in the germline V gene. The CDR3 has 15 residues. The CDR3 loop reads CASSAFGNMNTEAFF.

J is TRBJ1-6 and V is TRBV7-2; TCRdb returns TRBD1, unconfirmable since there is no DNA. Germline lookup yields CDR1 SGHTA and CDR2 FQGNSA. The CDR3 consists of 13 residues. This chain's CDR3 is CASSFQGSSPLHF.

This rearrangement joins TRBV7-9 to TRBJ2-7; TCRdb indicates TRBD1, and absent DNA this call remains unverified. The CDR3 has 13 residues. The germline V gene encodes CDR1 SEHNR and CDR2 FQNEAQ (reference sequence). CDR3 loop: CASSFPGPYEQYF.

J is TRBJ2-5 and V is TRBV18; TCRdb returns TRBD2, unconfirmable since there is no DNA. The CDR3 extends over 17 amino acids. Germline CDR1 and CDR2: KGHSH and LQKENI. The CDR3 reads CASSPIERTPTPETQYF.

This chain's CDR3 is CASSFRQSPGEQYF. The chain carries TRBV27 and TRBJ2-7; the TCRdb D gene call, TRBD1, has no DNA to confirm it. CDR1 and CDR2 (germline): MNHEY, SMNVEV (reference sequence). The CDR3 consists of 14 residues.

This chain uses TRBV29-1 with TRBJ2-2. The germline V gene encodes CDR1 SQVTM and CDR2 ANQGSEA. The CDR3 sequence is 16 residues long. The CDR3 protein is CSVDFQPPSNTGELFF.

The chain has TRBV20-1 and TRBJ2-5; TCRdb outputs TRBD2, but without DNA this stays unchecked. This CDR3 has 15 amino acids. From germline, CDR1 is DFQATT and CDR2 SNEGSKA (reference sequence). This chain's CDR3 is CSASRELADQETQYF.

The chain is built from TRBV4-3 and TRBJ2-7. The CDR3 loop spans 16 amino acids. Looked up from germline, CDR1 is LGHNA and CDR2 is YSLEER. This chain's CDR3 is CASSQDSQLRPYEQYF.